This T cell receptor (beta chain) originates from a study of regulatory T cells in long-lasting Graves disease. Arm-PCR of CDR3 regions and iRepertoire HTBI primers were used to build TCR beta libraries. Each CDR3 protein is one row after TCRdb ran MiXCR on the multiplex PCR reads. The sample contains 250,000 or so distinct CDR3 sequences, 18% of which appear only once. The table lists this clonotype with many counts. Time point noted: newly diagnosed GD, antithyroid drugs for less than 3 months. Generation of the TCR library employed RNA extracted from PBMCs. By American Thyroid Association guidelines, Graves' disease was diagnosed in the cohort. The sample was also linked to a second study, of T cells in Graves' hyperthyroidism and ophthalmopathy. That work states: If no ophthalmopathy progression occurred within 18 months, Graves' hyperthyroidism was stable. A set of HTBI primers served as the primers for a first-round RT-PCR of the TCR CDR3.

This TCR came from a woman aged 30 to 39 with Graves disease. Source: peripheral blood mononuclear cells (PBMCs), taken at new diagnosis, from a patient treated with antithyroid drugs.

CDR3 in amino acids: CASSRRGLENTEAFF. The CDR3 bases are TGTGCCAGCAGTCGCAGGGGGCTGGAGAACACTGAAGCTTTCTTT. V gene TRBV6-1 combines with J gene TRBJ1-1, with 8 bases fitting TRBD1. This CDR3 has 15 amino acids. The V segment lost 5 bases and the J segment 1 base; nucleotides outside the gene matches: 6. Looked up from germline, CDR1 is MNHNS and CDR2 is SASEGT.